Described below is a single T cell receptor (beta chain) sequence and its context. The antigen is unknown. PCR was performed using 60 Vbeta and 13 Jbeta primers. Data came from immunoSEQ multiplex PCR; TCRdb stores just in-frame clones and leaves some out. The table records under 200,000 clones, approximately 73% of them present only once. This entry is derived from a study of cytomegalovirus exposure and HLA in healthy donors. Study findings and constraints: Earlier analysis yielded a pattern in which most TCR beta V segments were productive about 87% or about 30% of the time.

The TCR originated in a man aged 45-60 years in good health and CMV-seronegative. Sequenced sample: PBMCs.

In DNA, the CDR3 is TGTGCCAGCAGCCCCACAACGAACACTGAAGCTTTCTTT. It specifies CASSPTTNTEAFF. V usage is TRBV7-3 and J usage is TRBJ1-1; D unclear. The CDR3 totals 13 residues. Trimming took 5 bases from V and 1 from J, leaving 8 bases between them. Germline V gene data show CDR1 as SGHTA and CDR2 as FQGTGA.